Presented here are 2 T cell receptor beta chains from one specimen sequenced in a study of blood T cell repertoires in COVID-19. Clones were read by immunoSEQ multiplex PCR, and TCRdb kept only the in-frame ones, dropping some. In the table there are tens of thousands of clones, roughly 89% of which are singletons. The specimen was peripheral blood. These receptor sequences come from an elderly man with acute or convalescent COVID-19.

This clone was seen a single time. The V gene is TRBV20-1, the J gene TRBJ2-5; 8 positions agree with TRBD1. CDR1 is DFQATT, CDR2 SNEGSKA, per germline (reference sequence). The CDR3 contains 15 residues. J was trimmed by 3 bases and V by 3 bases; bases with no gene match: 9. The CDR3 region is CSASSRTGFEETQYF. The CDR3 DNA reads TGCAGTGCTAGTTCAAGGACAGGGTTTGAAGAGACCCAGTACTTC.

The chain joins TRBV7-9 to TRBJ1-2, with TRBD1 identical over 7 bases. The CDR3 has 14 residues. The junction had 4 bases not matched to a gene; V was cut back by 2 bases and J by 4 bases. The germline CDR1 and CDR2 sequences are SEHNR and FQNEAQ (reference sequence). DNA of the CDR3: TGTGCCAGCAGCTTAAACAGGGGAGGCTATGGCTACACCTTC. Protein product: CASSLNRGGYGYTF.